This T cell receptor (beta chain) was identified during a study of cytomegalovirus exposure and HLA in healthy donors. To note about this clone: What it recognizes is unknown.

This CDR3 comprises 17 residues. The V gene end was trimmed by 5 bases and the J gene end by 0 bases; junction bases not matched to a gene: 7. In germline, CDR1 is SEHNR, CDR2 FQNEAQ (reference sequence). PCR was performed using 60 Vbeta and 13 Jbeta primers. Generated by immunoSEQ multiplex PCR, the TCRdb table keeps only in-frame clones and is missing some. The profile covers 130,000 or so clones, with roughly 78% appearing a single time and about 3.2% taken by the ten largest. Findings and limits, study-wide: Cytomegalovirus-associated TCR beta chains were listed, numbering under 200. In a later analysis, TCR beta V- and J-gene trimming showed a link to a missense DCLRE1C variant.

V and J are TRBV7-9 and TRBJ2-7, with TRBD2 matching over 13 bases. The sequence was obtained from a man younger than 35 in good health and CMV-seropositive. The specimen was PBMCs. The CDR3 sequence: CASSLGLAGDLSYEQYF. CDR3 nucleotide sequence: TGTGCCAGCAGCCTCGGACTAGCGGGAGATCTCTCCTACGAGCAGTACTTC.